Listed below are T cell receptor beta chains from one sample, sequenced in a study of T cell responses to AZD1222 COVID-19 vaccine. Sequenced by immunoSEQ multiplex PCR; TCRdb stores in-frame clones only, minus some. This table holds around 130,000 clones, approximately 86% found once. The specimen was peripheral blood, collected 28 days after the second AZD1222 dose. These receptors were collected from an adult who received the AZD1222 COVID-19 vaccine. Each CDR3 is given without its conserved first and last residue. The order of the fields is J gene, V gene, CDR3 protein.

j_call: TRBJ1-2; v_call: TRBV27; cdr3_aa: ASSLRGRGYGYT
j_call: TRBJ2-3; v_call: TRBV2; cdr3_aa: ASTTGYTDTQY
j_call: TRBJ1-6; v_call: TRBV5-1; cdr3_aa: ASSLGQGGSPLH
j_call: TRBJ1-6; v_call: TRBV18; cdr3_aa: ASSPTGLPLH
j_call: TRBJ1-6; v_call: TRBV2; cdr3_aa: ASSEVMPNSPLH
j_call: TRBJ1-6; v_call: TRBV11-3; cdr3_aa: ASSVLTGGPSPLH
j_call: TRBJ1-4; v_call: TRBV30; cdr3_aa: ALGLPNEKLF
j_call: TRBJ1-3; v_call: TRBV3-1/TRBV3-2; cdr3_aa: ASSLQSSGNTIY
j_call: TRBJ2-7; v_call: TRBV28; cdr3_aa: ASNLNPYEQY
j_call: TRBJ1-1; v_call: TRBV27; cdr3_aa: ASSRTVNTEAF